The 20 T cell receptor beta chains presented below share a single source sample, sequenced in a study of regulatory T cells in long-lasting Graves disease. Indicated time point: persistent/refractory GD, antithyroid drugs over 5 years with positive TRAb. Extracted RNA from PBMCs served as the source of the TCR library. HTBI primers from iRepertoire and Arm-PCR of CDR3 regions yielded the TCR beta libraries. TCRdb fed the multiplex PCR reads into MiXCR, producing one record per CDR3 protein. The sample lists around 450,000 distinct CDR3 sequences, 20% to 25% seen once, with roughly 7% in the top ten. The sequencing used peripheral blood mononuclear cells (PBMCs), collected when the disease was refractory, from a patient treated with antithyroid drugs. These receptors all stem from a female donor with Graves disease.

Many counts were recorded for this clonotype. The chain combines TRBV7-2 with TRBJ1-1; D is unclear. Per germline, CDR1 SGHTA and CDR2 FQGNSA. The V end was cut by 3 bases, the J end by 2 bases, with 13 bases between. The CDR3 totals 15 residues. CDR3 sequence (DNA): TGTGCCAGCAGCTTTCGGGCAGGAGGAAACACTGAAGCTTTCTTT. Its translation: CASSFRAGGNTEAFF. The complete variable domain, with remaining parts taken from reference TRBV7-2 and TRBJ1-1, reads GAGVSQSPSNKVTEKGKDVELRCDPISGHTALYWYRQSLGQGLEFLIYFQGNSAPDKSGLPSDRFSAERTGGSVSTLTIQRTQQEDSAVYLCASSFRAGGNTEAFFGQGTRLTVV.

This clonotype occurred many times. This sequence joins TRBV13 and TRBJ2-7, with 9 bases identical to TRBD1. Germline CDR1 is PRHDT and CDR2 is FYEKMQ (reference sequence). This CDR3 contains 16 residues. Germline trimming cut 5 bases from V and 5 bases from J; bases unmatched to any gene: 13. For the CDR3, the DNA is TGTGCCAGCAGCCCCCGGCCGACAGGGGGAAGCCACGAGCAGTACTTC. It is translated as CASSPRPTGGSHEQYF.

A few counts support this clonotype. The rearrangement links TRBV2 to TRBJ2-3; D remains ambiguous. The CDR3 is 14 amino acids. The V gene's germline CDR1 is SNHLY and CDR2 FYNNEI. Trimming stripped 6 bases from V and 0 bases from J, with 10 bases between. Here the CDR3 DNA reads TGTGCCAGCAGGAACACCGCTAGCACAGATACGCAGTATTTT. Encoded protein: CASRNTASTDTQYF.

This clonotype was detected ten times or more. This chain joins TRBV27 and TRBJ1-1, with 7 bases that match TRBD1. The CDR3 covers 14 residues. Germline CDR1 and CDR2: MNHEY and SMNVEV (reference sequence). Trimming cost V 6 bases and J 1 base; bases outside gene matches: 5. The CDR3 sequence: CASRIGQANTEAFF. Written as DNA, the CDR3 is TGTGCCAGCAGGATCGGACAGGCGAACACTGAAGCTTTCTTT.

As for this clonotype: Germline and junction disagree at one end, which may indicate a read error. The chain is built from TRBV20-1 and TRBJ2-7; 10 nucleotides align to TRBD2. The CDR3 sequence is 14 residues long. CDR1 DFQATT and CDR2 SNEGSKA come from the germline V gene (reference sequence). Here the CDR3 reads CSARDQREGFERYF. The CDR3 nucleotides are TGCAGTGCTAGGGATCAGCGGGAGGGCTTTGAGCGGTACTTC.

The sample holds a few counts of this clonotype. V is TRBV7-9 and J is TRBJ2-7; D perhaps matches TRBD1 (5 bases). Trimming took off 5 bases at V and 5 bases at J, with 10 bases between the two ends. Germline CDR1 and CDR2: SEHNR and FQNEAQ (reference sequence). CDR3 length: 12 amino acids. The CDR3 here is CASSTRVDEQYF. In DNA, the CDR3 is TGTGCCAGCAGCACCAGGGTAGACGAGCAGTACTTC.

The chain recombines TRBV6-2 or TRBV6-3 with TRBJ1-6, with 7 bases fitting TRBD1. CDR3 length: 12 residues. Per the germline V gene, CDR1 is MNHEY and CDR2 is SVGEGT. Losses at the gene ends were 4 bases for V and 15 bases for J; bases not matched to a gene: 6. Written as DNA, the CDR3 is TGTGCCAGCAGTTTTACAGGGGTTATCCTCCACTTT. It codes for CASSFTGVILHF.

This clonotype turned up a few times. J is TRBJ2-2 and V is TRBV20-1; no clear D gene. Germline-derived CDR1 and CDR2 are DFQATT and SNEGSKA (reference sequence). The CDR3 is 13 amino acids. Trimming removed 4 bases from V and 0 bases from J, with 6 bases in between. The CDR3 reads CSATGPNTGELFF. The CDR3 DNA reads as TGCAGTGCTACAGGACCGAACACCGGGGAGCTGTTTTTT.

For this clonotype: A much larger clone differs by one base, so this may be a read error. The gene calls are TRBV19 and TRBJ1-2; D unresolved. Trimming stripped 9 bases from V and 9 bases from J, with 23 bases between. The CDR3 extends over 14 amino acids. Per the germline V gene, CDR1 is LNHDA and CDR2 is SQIVND (reference sequence). The CDR3 coding sequence is TGTGCCAGCGTTCAAGATGTTTCGGCGAATCGCTACACCTTC. This codes for CASVQDVSANRYTF.

Points on this clonotype: A single base separates this from a much larger clone, so it may be a read error. CDR3 DNA: TGTGCCAGCAGCTTAGTAGCGGGAGGGCCGGCAGATACGCAGTATTTT. Translated: CASSLVAGGPADTQYF. The V and J genes are TRBV7-2 and TRBJ2-3; 11 nucleotides agree with TRBD2. Trimming at V came to 1 base and at J to 4 bases, leaving 4 bases not matched to a gene. The CDR3 covers 16 residues. Germline CDR1 is SGHTA and CDR2 is FQGNSA.

This rearrangement joins TRBV11-2 to TRBJ2-5; 12 bases map to TRBD1. The CDR3 runs to 16 residues. Germline trimming cut 4 bases from V and 5 bases from J; bases unmatched to any gene: 8. The germline V gene encodes CDR1 SGHAT and CDR2 FQNNGV. CDR3 sequence: CASSSPGTGGRETQYF. The CDR3, as DNA: TGTGCCAGCAGCTCGCCCGGGACAGGGGGCCGGGAGACCCAGTACTTC.

This clonotype has a handful of counts. CDR3 in amino acids: CATSRASETSEQYF. The CDR3, as DNA: TGTGCCACCAGCAGAGCGTCGGAAACGTCCGAGCAGTACTTC. The V gene is TRBV15, the J gene TRBJ2-7, with unresolved D. CDR1 is LNHNV and CDR2 is YYDKDF in the germline V gene (reference sequence). The CDR3 spans 14 residues. V was pared by 1 base and J by 6 bases, with 13 bases between.

The gene calls are TRBV9 and TRBJ1-1; D unresolved. Trimming cost V 6 bases and J 0 bases, with 24 bases left between them. Germline V gene lookup returns CDR1 SGDLS and CDR2 YYNGEE. The CDR3 sequence is 18 residues long. The CDR3, as DNA: TGTGCCAGCACCCCCTTGGATGTTGGCTGGGCCATGAACACTGAAGCTTTCTTT. It specifies CASTPLDVGWAMNTEAFF.

This sequence joins TRBV9 and TRBJ2-2; D possibly corresponds to TRBD1 (7 bases). CDR3 length: 17 residues. Trimming shortened V by 3 bases and J by 0 bases, and 15 bases separated the two germline ends. The germline CDR1 and CDR2 sequences are SGDLS and YYNGEE. The CDR3: CASSAKAGQTNTGELFF. Written as DNA, the CDR3 is TGTGCCAGCAGCGCCAAGGCGGGACAGACGAACACCGGGGAGCTGTTTTTT. Based on the CDR3 plus reference TRBV9 and TRBJ2-2, the full variable domain is DSGVTQTPKHLITATGQRVTLRCSPRSGDLSVYWYQQSLDQGLQFLIQYYNGEERAKGNILERFSAQQFPDLHSELNLSSLELGDSALYFCASSAKAGQTNTGELFFGEGSRLTVL.

The chain links TRBV19 to TRBJ1-1; 9 nucleotides agree with TRBD1. Germline CDR1 LNHDA, CDR2 SQIVND (reference sequence). V lost 6 bases and J lost 7; bases outside the gene matches: 0. The CDR3 sequence is 11 residues long. CDR3 sequence: CASRGQGEAFF. The CDR3 DNA is TGTGCCAGTAGGGGACAGGGTGAAGCTTTCTTT.

This clonotype was observed a handful of times. The chain joins TRBV5-1 to TRBJ2-6, with 7 bases matching TRBD1. The CDR3 has 17 residues. Germline CDR1 SGHRS, CDR2 YFSETQ. The trim removed 4 bases at V and 0 bases at J, leaving 7 bases unmatched. CDR3 in DNA: TGCGCCAGCAGCGTGGGACAGCTCTACTCTGGGGCCAACGTCCTGACTTTC. As protein: CASSVGQLYSGANVLTF. Supplemented by reference TRBV5-1 and TRBJ2-6, the full variable domain reads KAGVTQTPRYLIKTRGQQVTLSCSPISGHRSVSWYQQTPGQGLQFLFEYFSETQRNKGNFPGRFSGRQFSNSRSEMNVSTLELGDSALYLCASSVGQLYSGANVLTFGAGSRLTVL.

The gene calls are TRBV12-3 or TRBV12-4 and TRBJ2-7, with D tentatively TRBD1 (6 bases). Between the trimmed V and J ends, which lost 6 bases and 3 bases, there was a span of 9 bases. This CDR3 has 12 amino acids. This CDR3 reads CASSGQFYEQYF. The DNA of the CDR3 is TGTGCCAGCAGCGGACAGTTCTACGAGCAGTACTTC.

This clonotype appeared a few times. The V gene is TRBV5-1, the J gene TRBJ2-3, with unresolved D. This CDR3 region has 12 residues. The germline gives CDR1 SGHRS, CDR2 YFSETQ. V was clipped by 7 bases and J by 4 bases, with 10 bases between them. The CDR3 sequence: CASRLLADTQYF. Here the CDR3 DNA reads TGCGCCAGCCGACTTCTGGCAGATACGCAGTATTTT.

This clonotype was detected a few times. The CDR3 DNA follows: TGTGCCAGCAATCTCCTCGGGCCCAACTCCTACAATGAGCAGTTCTTC. It translates to CASNLLGPNSYNEQFF. V gene TRBV2 combines with J gene TRBJ2-1; D is undetermined. The CDR3 length is 16 residues. Germline V lookup: CDR1 SNHLY, CDR2 FYNNEI. The V and J ends lost 7 bases and 0 bases respectively, with 16 bases between them.

In its sample, this clonotype was seen a few times. The chain links TRBV7-9 to TRBJ2-5; tentative D call: TRBD2 (5 bases). V dropped 5 bases and J dropped 4 bases, with 17 bases sitting between them. The CDR3 totals 15 residues. Germline V gives CDR1 SEHNR, CDR2 FQNEAQ (reference sequence). CDR3 loop: CASSPPGGNAETQYF. CDR3 DNA: TGTGCCAGCAGCCCTCCCGGAGGAAATGCAGAGACCCAGTACTTC.